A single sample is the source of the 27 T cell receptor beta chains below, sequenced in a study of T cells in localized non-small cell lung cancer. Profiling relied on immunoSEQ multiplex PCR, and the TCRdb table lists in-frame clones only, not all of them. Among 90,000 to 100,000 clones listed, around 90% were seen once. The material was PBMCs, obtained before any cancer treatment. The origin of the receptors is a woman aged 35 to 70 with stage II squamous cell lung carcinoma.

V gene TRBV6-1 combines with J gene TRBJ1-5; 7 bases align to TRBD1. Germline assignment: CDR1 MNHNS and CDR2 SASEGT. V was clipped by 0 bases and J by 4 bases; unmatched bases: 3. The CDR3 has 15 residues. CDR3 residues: CASSEARGPNQPQHF. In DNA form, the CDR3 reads TGTGCCAGCAGTGAAGCGAGGGGGCCGAATCAGCCCCAGCATTTT.

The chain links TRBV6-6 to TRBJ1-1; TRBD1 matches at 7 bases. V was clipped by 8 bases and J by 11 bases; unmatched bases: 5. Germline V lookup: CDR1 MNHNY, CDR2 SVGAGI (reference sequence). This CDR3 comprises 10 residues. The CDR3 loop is CASLQGRAFF. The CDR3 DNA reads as TGTGCCAGCTTACAGGGGAGGGCTTTCTTT.

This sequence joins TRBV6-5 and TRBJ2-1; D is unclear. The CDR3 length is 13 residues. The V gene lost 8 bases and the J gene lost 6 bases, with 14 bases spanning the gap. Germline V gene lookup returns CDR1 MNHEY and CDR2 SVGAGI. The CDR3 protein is CASRAVLFNEQFF. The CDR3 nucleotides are TGTGCCAGCCGCGCAGTCCTCTTCAATGAGCAGTTCTTC.

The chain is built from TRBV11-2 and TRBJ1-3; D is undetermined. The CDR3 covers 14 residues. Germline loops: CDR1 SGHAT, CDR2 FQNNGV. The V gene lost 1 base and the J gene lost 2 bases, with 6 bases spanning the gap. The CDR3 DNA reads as TGTGCCAGCAGCTTAGTAGGTACTGGAAACACCATATATTTT. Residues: CASSLVGTGNTIYF.

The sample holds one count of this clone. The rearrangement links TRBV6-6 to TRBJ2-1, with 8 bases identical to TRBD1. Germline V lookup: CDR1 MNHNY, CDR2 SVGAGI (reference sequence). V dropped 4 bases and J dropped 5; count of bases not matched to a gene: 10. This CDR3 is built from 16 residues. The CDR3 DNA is TGTGCCAGCAGTTTCCACACCGGACAGGGAGACAATGAGCAGTTCTTC. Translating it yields CASSFHTGQGDNEQFF.

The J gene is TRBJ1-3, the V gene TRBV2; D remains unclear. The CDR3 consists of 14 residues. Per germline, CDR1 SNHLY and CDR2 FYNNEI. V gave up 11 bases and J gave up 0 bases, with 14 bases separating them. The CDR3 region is CAGRSTRSGNTIYF. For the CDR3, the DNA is TGTGCCGGACGAAGTACACGCTCTGGAAACACCATATATTTT. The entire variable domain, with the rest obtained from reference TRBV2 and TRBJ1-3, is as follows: EPEVTQTPSHQVTQMGQEVILRCVPISNHLYFYWYRQILGQKVEFLVSFYNNEISEKSEIFDDQFSVERPDGSNFTLKIRSTKLEDSAMYFCAGRSTRSGNTIYFGEGSWLTVV.

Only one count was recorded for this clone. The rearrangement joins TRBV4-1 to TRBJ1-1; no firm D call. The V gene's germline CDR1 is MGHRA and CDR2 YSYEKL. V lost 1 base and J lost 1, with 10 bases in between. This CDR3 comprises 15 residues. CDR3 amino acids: CASSQALLGNTEAFF. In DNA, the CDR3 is TGCGCCAGCAGCCAAGCCCTTCTTGGGAACACTGAAGCTTTCTTT.

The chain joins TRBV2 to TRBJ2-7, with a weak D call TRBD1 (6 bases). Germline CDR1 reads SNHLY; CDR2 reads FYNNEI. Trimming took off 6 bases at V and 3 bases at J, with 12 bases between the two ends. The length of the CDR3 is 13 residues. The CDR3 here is CASSLDSHYEQYF. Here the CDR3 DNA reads TGTGCCAGCAGCCTGGACAGCCACTACGAGCAGTACTTC. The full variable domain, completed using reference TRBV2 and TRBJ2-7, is EPEVTQTPSHQVTQMGQEVILRCVPISNHLYFYWYRQILGQKVEFLVSFYNNEISEKSEIFDDQFSVERPDGSNFTLKIRSTKLEDSAMYFCASSLDSHYEQYFGPGTRLTVT.

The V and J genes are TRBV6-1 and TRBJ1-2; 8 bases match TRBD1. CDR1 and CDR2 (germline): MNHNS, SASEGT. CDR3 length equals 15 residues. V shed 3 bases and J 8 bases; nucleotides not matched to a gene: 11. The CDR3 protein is CASSETGALNLGYTF. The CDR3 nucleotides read TGTGCCAGCAGTGAGACAGGGGCACTAAATTTGGGCTACACCTTC.

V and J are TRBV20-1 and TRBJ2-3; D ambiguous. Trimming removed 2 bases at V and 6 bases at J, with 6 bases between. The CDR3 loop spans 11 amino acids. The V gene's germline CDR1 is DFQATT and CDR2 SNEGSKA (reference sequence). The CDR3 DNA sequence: TGCAGTGCTAGACTTACTGATACGCAGTATTTT. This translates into CSARLTDTQYF.

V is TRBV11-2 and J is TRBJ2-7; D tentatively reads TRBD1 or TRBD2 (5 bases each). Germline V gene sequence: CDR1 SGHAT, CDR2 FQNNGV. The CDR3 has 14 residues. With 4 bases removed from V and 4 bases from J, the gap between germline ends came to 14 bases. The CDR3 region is CASSSLGTTYEQYF. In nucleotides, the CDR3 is TGTGCCAGCAGCTCCCTCGGGACCACATACGAGCAGTACTTC. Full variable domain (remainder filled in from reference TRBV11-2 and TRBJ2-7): EAGVAQSPRYKIIEKRQSVAFWCNPISGHATLYWYQQILGQGPKLLIQFQNNGVVDDSQLPKDRFSAERLKGVDSTLKIQPAKLEDSAVYLCASSSLGTTYEQYFGPGTRLTVT.

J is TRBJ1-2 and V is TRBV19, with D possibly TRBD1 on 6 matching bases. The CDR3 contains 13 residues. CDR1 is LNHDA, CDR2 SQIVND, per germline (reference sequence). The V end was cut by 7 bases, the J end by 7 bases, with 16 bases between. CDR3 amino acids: CASTGAEETGYTF. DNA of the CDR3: TGTGCCAGTACAGGGGCCGAGGAGACTGGCTACACCTTC.

The chain's CDR3 is CASKSTGNNQPQHF. Written as DNA, the CDR3 is TGTGCCAGCAAATCGACAGGGAACAATCAGCCCCAGCATTTT. The chain links TRBV2 to TRBJ1-5, with 7 bases fitting TRBD1. The trim removed 7 bases at V and 3 bases at J, leaving 6 bases unmatched. This CDR3 has 14 amino acids. Germline loops: CDR1 SNHLY, CDR2 FYNNEI.

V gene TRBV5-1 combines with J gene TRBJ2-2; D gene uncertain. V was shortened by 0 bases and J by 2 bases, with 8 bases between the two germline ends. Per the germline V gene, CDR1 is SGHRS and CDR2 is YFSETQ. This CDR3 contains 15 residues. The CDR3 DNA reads TGCGCCAGCAGCTTGGGGGCAACTAACACCGGGGAGCTGTTTTTT. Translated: CASSLGATNTGELFF.

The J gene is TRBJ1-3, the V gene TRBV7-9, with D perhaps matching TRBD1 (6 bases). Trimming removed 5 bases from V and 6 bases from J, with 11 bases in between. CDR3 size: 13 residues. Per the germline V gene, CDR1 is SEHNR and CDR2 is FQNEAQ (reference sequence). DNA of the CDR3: TGTGCCAGCAGCCGGACAGCGGAAAACACCATATATTTT. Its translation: CASSRTAENTIYF.

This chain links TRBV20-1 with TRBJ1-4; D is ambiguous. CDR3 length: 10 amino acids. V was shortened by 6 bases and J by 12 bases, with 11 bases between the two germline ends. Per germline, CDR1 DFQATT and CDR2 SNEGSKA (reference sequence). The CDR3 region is CSARNGELFF. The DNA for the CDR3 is TGCAGTGCAAGAAACGGGGAACTGTTTTTT.

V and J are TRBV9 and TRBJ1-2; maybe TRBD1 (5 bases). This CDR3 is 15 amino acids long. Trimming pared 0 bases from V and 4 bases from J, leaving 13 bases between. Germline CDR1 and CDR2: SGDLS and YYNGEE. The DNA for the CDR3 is TGTGCCAGCAGCGTAGTAAGGGGTGAGGGCTATGGCTACACCTTC. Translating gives CASSVVRGEGYGYTF.

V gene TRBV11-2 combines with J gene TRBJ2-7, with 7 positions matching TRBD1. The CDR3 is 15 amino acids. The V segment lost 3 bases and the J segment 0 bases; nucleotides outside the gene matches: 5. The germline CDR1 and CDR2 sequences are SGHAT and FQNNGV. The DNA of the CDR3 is TGTGCCAGCAGCTTGGGGACAGCTCTCTCCTACGAGCAGTACTTC. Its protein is CASSLGTALSYEQYF. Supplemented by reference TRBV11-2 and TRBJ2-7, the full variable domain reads EAGVAQSPRYKIIEKRQSVAFWCNPISGHATLYWYQQILGQGPKLLIQFQNNGVVDDSQLPKDRFSAERLKGVDSTLKIQPAKLEDSAVYLCASSLGTALSYEQYFGPGTRLTVT.

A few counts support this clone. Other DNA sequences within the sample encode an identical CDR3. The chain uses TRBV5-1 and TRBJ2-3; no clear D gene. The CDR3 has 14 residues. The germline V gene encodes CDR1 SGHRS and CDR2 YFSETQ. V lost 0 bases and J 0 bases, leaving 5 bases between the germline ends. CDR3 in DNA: TGCGCCAGCAGCTTGGAAAGAAGCACAGATACGCAGTATTTT. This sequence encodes CASSLERSTDTQYF.

CDR3 coding DNA: TGTGCCAGCAGCAGTAACTATGGCTACACCTTC. Amino acids: CASSSNYGYTF. The chain employs TRBV5-4 and TRBJ1-2; D gene unclear. CDR3 length equals 11 residues. V lost 4 bases and J lost 1, with 2 bases in between. Germline-derived CDR1 and CDR2 are SGHNT and YYREEE (reference sequence).

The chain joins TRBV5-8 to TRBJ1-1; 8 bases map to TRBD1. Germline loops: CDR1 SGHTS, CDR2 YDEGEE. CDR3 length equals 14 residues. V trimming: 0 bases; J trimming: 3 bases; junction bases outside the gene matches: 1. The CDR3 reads CASSLGTGYTEAFF. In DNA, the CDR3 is TGTGCCAGCAGCTTGGGGACAGGGTACACTGAAGCTTTCTTT.

The DNA for the CDR3 is TGCGCCAGCAGCCTAGGGACGGACTATGGCTACACCTTC. This gives the protein CASSLGTDYGYTF. The chain combines TRBV5-1 with TRBJ1-2; weak D call: TRBD1 (5 bases). Deletions cut 4 bases from V and 3 bases from J, with 10 bases between. The CDR3 has 13 amino acids. Per germline, CDR1 SGHRS and CDR2 YFSETQ.

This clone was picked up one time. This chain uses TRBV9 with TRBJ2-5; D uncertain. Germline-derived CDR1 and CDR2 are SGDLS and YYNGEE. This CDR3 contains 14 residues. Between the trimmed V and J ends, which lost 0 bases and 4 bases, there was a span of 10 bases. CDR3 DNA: TGTGCCAGCAGCGTAGCCCCCTTGTCAGAGACCCAGTACTTC. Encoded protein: CASSVAPLSETQYF.

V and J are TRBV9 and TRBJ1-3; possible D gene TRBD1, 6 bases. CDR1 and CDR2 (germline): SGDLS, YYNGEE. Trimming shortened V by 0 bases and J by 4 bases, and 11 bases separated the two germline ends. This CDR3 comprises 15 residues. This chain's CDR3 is CASSVVGAPGNTIYF. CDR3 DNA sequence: TGTGCCAGCAGCGTAGTGGGGGCACCGGGAAACACCATATATTTT.

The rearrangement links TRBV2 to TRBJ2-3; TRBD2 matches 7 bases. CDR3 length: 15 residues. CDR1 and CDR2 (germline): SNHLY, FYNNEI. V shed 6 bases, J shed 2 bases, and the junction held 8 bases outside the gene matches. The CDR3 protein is CASSGSGALTDTQYF. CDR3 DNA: TGTGCCAGCAGCGGGAGCGGGGCACTCACAGATACGCAGTATTTT.

The CDR3 DNA is TGTGCCAGCAGCTTGGGACAGCGCACCTACGAGCAGTACTTC. The encoded protein is CASSLGQRTYEQYF. This chain joins TRBV5-4 and TRBJ2-7; perhaps TRBD1 as D (5 bases). Germline V lookup: CDR1 SGHNT, CDR2 YYREEE (reference sequence). Trimming removed 0 bases from V and 2 bases from J, with 9 bases in between. The CDR3 totals 14 residues. Full variable domain (missing parts from reference TRBV5-4 and TRBJ2-7): ETGVTQSPTHLIKTRGQQVTLRCSSQSGHNTVSWYQQALGQGPQFIFQYYREEENGRGNFPPRFSGLQFPNYSSELNVNALELDDSALYLCASSLGQRTYEQYFGPGTRLTVT.

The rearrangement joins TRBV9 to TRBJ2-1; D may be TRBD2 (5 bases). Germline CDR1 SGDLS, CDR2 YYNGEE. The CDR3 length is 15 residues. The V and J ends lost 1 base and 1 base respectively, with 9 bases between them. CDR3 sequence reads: CASSVRIASYNEQFF. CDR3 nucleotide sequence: TGTGCCAGCAGCGTAAGGATAGCGTCCTACAATGAGCAGTTCTTC. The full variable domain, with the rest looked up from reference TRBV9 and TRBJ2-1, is DSGVTQTPKHLITATGQRVTLRCSPRSGDLSVYWYQQSLDQGLQFLIQYYNGEERAKGNILERFSAQQFPDLHSELNLSSLELGDSALYFCASSVRIASYNEQFFGPGTRLTVL.